The source of this T cell receptor (beta chain) is a study of metastatic and nonmetastatic thyroid tumors (dated by TCRdb to about 2020). Regarding the research as a whole: Repertoires were compared across peripheral blood and tumor or nodule tissue samples from malignant and benign thyroid patients.

The library was prepared using PCR. The reads were generated on an Illumina HiSeq 4000. The TCR beta-chain CDR3 region of each patient was profiled by high-throughput sequencing. The study's own analysis went as follows. A classifier to discriminate distant-metastatic papillary thyroid cancer patients was built from CDR3 differences across clinicopathological groups. The Shannon index was used to measure repertoire diversity, and the Morisita-Horn index was used to measure how similar tumor and blood repertoires were. The raw public data were reprocessed by TCRdb itself: fastp quality trimming at Q25, MiXCR clonotype calling, in-frame beta chains only. What appears here as the V and J calls and clone size reflects TCRdb's work, not the paper's. This sample holds approximately 82,000 clones; roughly an eighth were observed only once. The top ten clones comprise roughly 10% of the sample. Study-wide findings and limitations: In both blood and tumor samples, TCR beta diversity was reported to be significantly higher in malignant tumors than in benign nodules.

This clone has more than one count but fewer than ten. Which antigen it targets is not known. A read error may explain this, as a much larger clone is one base away. The sample holds other DNA sequences that translate to the same CDR3. None of the patients had been given any treatment before thyroid surgery. Patient clinical samples collected from 2012 to 2018 were retrospectively analysed using T-cell receptor beta sequencing. CDR1 and CDR2, per the germline V gene, are SQVTM and ANQGSEA. V has 4 bases trimmed and J has 2 bases trimmed; junction bases matching no gene number 7. Including the terminal cysteine and phenylalanine, the CDR3 comprises 14 residues. The read is trimmed to its CDR3 DNA, 42 bases read in frame from base 1.

Material for sequencing was tumor tissue. The receptor was derived from a female donor with papillary thyroid cancer or a benign thyroid nodule (not recorded which). Some clones in this sample may be carry-over from other donors' samples. The receptor chain draws on TRBV29-1 and TRBJ2-7; the central 8 bases match TRBD2. The nucleotides are TGCAGCGTTGCTCAAGGAGCGGGAGCCTACGAGCAGTACTTC. Protein translation: CSVAQGAGAYEQYF.